The rows below give T cell receptor beta chains drawn from one sample of a study of blood T cell repertoires in COVID-19. Using immunoSEQ multiplex PCR, the repertoire was profiled, and TCRdb retains in-frame clones only, with some absent. The sample lists some 70,000 clones, nearly 80% seen once, with about 12% in the top ten. The specimen was peripheral blood. The receptors derive from a human donor in a cohort sampled during active COVID-19. Each CDR3 is given with its conserved first and last residue. D genes are given only for firm matches. The size of a clone is reported for some rows only, either as once, few or many, or as a class for expanded clones.

V,size,J,D,DNA,CDR3
TRBV19,NA,TRBJ1-2,NA,TGTGCCAGTCAGGCCAGAGGGGGTTATGGCTACACCTTC,CASQARGGYGYTF
TRBV27,NA,TRBJ2-5,NA,TGTGCCAGCTACCCGGGTCCCGGGATCAACGTAGGGCGCGAGATCCAGTACTTC,CASYPGPGINVGREIQYF
TRBV20-1,NA,TRBJ1-5,NA,TGCAGTGCTAGTATAAGTCCTTTAGCGAATCAGCCCCAGCATTTT,CSASISPLANQPQHF
TRBV5-5,once,TRBJ2-7,NA,TGTGCCAGCAGCTTGGCAGGGCTATACGAGCAGTACTTC,CASSLAGLYEQYF
TRBV28,NA,TRBJ1-1,TRBD1,TGTGCCAGCAGTTTCTTGGGACAGATTGAAGCTTTCTTT,CASSFLGQIEAFF
TRBV5-5,NA,TRBJ2-6,NA,TGTGCCAGCAGCTTGCCTCTCGTGAGCTCTGGGGCCAACGTCCTGACTTTC,CASSLPLVSSGANVLTF
TRBV19,NA,TRBJ1-1,NA,TGTGCCAGTAGTACCCCTAATTGGAACACTGAAGCTTTCTTT,CASSTPNWNTEAFF
TRBV5-1,NA,TRBJ2-7,NA,TGCGCCAGCAGCTTGTCTGGACTTGACGAGCAGTACTTC,CASSLSGLDEQYF
TRBV18,once,TRBJ2-5,TRBD2,TGTGCCAGCTCACCGGATGATGGGAGGGCAGAAGTAAGGTCGTACTTC,CASSPDDGRAEVRSYF
TRBV5-8,NA,TRBJ2-3,TRBD2,TGTGCCAGCAGCTTGTCTAGCGGGCGAAGCACAGATACGCAGTATTTT,CASSLSSGRSTDTQYF
TRBV19,NA,TRBJ2-4,TRBD1,TGTGCCAGTAGTATATCGGGACAGGGGAATCAGTACTTC,CASSISGQGNQYF
TRBV7-2,NA,TRBJ2-2,NA,TGTGCCAGCAGCTTATACGGGACTCCAACCGGGGAGCTGTTTTTT,CASSLYGTPTGELFF
TRBV11-2,NA,TRBJ2-7,TRBD1,TGTGCCAGCAGCTTAGGGACAGGCGGCTACGAGCAGTACTTC,CASSLGTGGYEQYF
TRBV4-1,NA,TRBJ1-1,NA,TGCGCCAGCAGCGATCGGACAGAGGCGGGCGCTTTCTTT,CASSDRTEAGAFF
TRBV19,NA,TRBJ1-2,TRBD1,TGTGCCAGTAGTCTCTTTACGACAGGGGTCGGAGGCTACACCTTC,CASSLFTTGVGGYTF
TRBV6-5,NA,TRBJ1-2,TRBD1,TGTGCCAGCAGCCCCTTGTCGACAGGGGGCCTTGGCTACACCTTC,CASSPLSTGGLGYTF
TRBV9,once,TRBJ1-2,TRBD1,TGTGCCAGCAGCGTAGGGACAGGGGTTGGCTACACCTTC,CASSVGTGVGYTF
TRBV29-1,NA,TRBJ2-3,NA,TGCAGCGTTGACGTGGGACTCCCGCCAGATACGCAGTATTTT,CSVDVGLPPDTQYF
TRBV12-5,NA,TRBJ1-2,TRBD1,TGTGCTAGTGGTTCATCGACAGGGTATGGTGGCTACACCTTC,CASGSSTGYGGYTF
TRBV3-1/TRBV3-2,NA,TRBJ2-5,NA,TGTGCCGATATGGTTCTTCAGGGCGAGACCCAGTACTTC,CADMVLQGETQYF
TRBV5-6,many,TRBJ1-2,TRBD1,TGTGCCAGCAGCGTCGACAGGGGGCGCGGCTATGGCTACACCTTC,CASSVDRGRGYGYTF
TRBV5-1,once,TRBJ2-5,TRBD2,TGCGCCAGCAGCTTGGTTCCGGGACTAGCGGGCGACAAAGAGACCCAGTACTTC,CASSLVPGLAGDKETQYF
TRBV6-2/TRBV6-3,NA,TRBJ2-7,NA,TGTGCCAGCAGTTACCACGGACAGTGGGCCCACTACGAGCAGTACTTC,CASSYHGQWAHYEQYF
TRBV3-1/TRBV3-2,NA,TRBJ1-2,TRBD1,TGTGCCAGCAGCGCAGGACAGGGGTCCTATGGCTACACCTTC,CASSAGQGSYGYTF
TRBV4-1,NA,TRBJ2-3,TRBD1,TGCGCCAGCAGCCGGATAGGACAGGGTAGAACAGATACGCAGTATTTT,CASSRIGQGRTDTQYF
TRBV28,NA,TRBJ2-2,TRBD2,TGTGCCAGCAGTTTATTGCGGGGGGGCCCCGGGGAGCTGTTTTTT,CASSLLRGGPGELFF
TRBV6-2/TRBV6-3,NA,TRBJ2-2,NA,TGTGCCAGCACCCCAACAGGGAAGCCCGGGGAGCTGTTTTTT,CASTPTGKPGELFF
TRBV9,NA,TRBJ1-5,NA,TGTGCCAGCAGCGCCGAGGAGCCCCAGCATTTT,CASSAEEPQHF
TRBV3-1/TRBV3-2,NA,TRBJ2-5,NA,TGTGCCAGCAGCCATTATGAAGGGAGGGAGACCCAGTACTTC,CASSHYEGRETQYF
TRBV7-2,NA,TRBJ2-2,NA,TGTGCCAGCAGCTTAGGGAGAGGGGCGGGAAATACCGGGGAGCTGTTTTTT,CASSLGRGAGNTGELFF
TRBV24-1,NA,TRBJ2-5,TRBD1,TGTGCCACCAGTGCCCAACAGGGGGCCGAAGAGACCCAGTACTTC,CATSAQQGAEETQYF
TRBV7-2,NA,TRBJ2-3,TRBD1,TGTGCCAGCAGCCCGACAGGGCATAGCACAGATACGCAGTATTTT,CASSPTGHSTDTQYF
TRBV7-3,NA,TRBJ2-7,TRBD1,TGTGCCAGCAGCTTAACCACAGGGGGCTACGAGCAGTACTTC,CASSLTTGGYEQYF
TRBV19,NA,TRBJ1-1,NA,TGTGCCAGTAGTTCGGGACTGATGAACACTGAAGCTTTCTTT,CASSSGLMNTEAFF
TRBV10-3,NA,TRBJ1-1,NA,TGTGCCATCAGGGACAGAGTGGAGGCTGAAGCTTTCTTT,CAIRDRVEAEAFF
TRBV6-2/TRBV6-3,few,TRBJ2-5,TRBD1,TGTGCCAGCAGTCGCCCCGGGACAGGGGGGCGGGAGACCCAGTACTTC,CASSRPGTGGRETQYF
TRBV18,NA,TRBJ1-1,NA,TGTGCCAGCTCACCACCGGAGGGAGGCGCTTTCTTT,CASSPPEGGAFF
TRBV11-3,NA,TRBJ2-2,NA,TGTGCCAGCAGCTTACCCAGGGGTGTAGGGGAGCTGTTTTTT,CASSLPRGVGELFF
TRBV5-1,NA,TRBJ2-2,NA,TGCGCCAGCAGCTTTCGGGTCACCGGGGAGCTGTTTTTT,CASSFRVTGELFF
TRBV2,NA,TRBJ2-2,TRBD1,TGTGCCAGCAGGCGGACAGGGACGAACACCGGGGAGCTGTTTTTT,CASRRTGTNTGELFF
TRBV19,NA,TRBJ1-1,TRBD1,TGTGCCAGTAGTAGCTACAGGGGCCAGAACACTGAAGCTTTCTTT,CASSSYRGQNTEAFF
TRBV5-1,NA,TRBJ1-5,NA,TGCGCCAGCAGCTTGGATGGTGGCAGGCCCCAGCATTTT,CASSLDGGRPQHF
TRBV19,NA,TRBJ1-5,NA,TGTGCCAGTACGGAGGCCAGGCGTTCTCTTCAGCCCCAGCATTTT,CASTEARRSLQPQHF
TRBV5-1,NA,TRBJ1-1,NA,TGCGCCAGCAGCCTTGTAACTGGCTTGCGGGACACTGAAGCTTTCTTT,CASSLVTGLRDTEAFF
TRBV6-6,NA,TRBJ1-1,TRBD1,TGTGCCAGCAGACCCCTCGACAGGGGATACACTGAAGCTTTCTTT,CASRPLDRGYTEAFF
TRBV6-1,once,TRBJ2-5,TRBD2,TGTGCCAGCAGTGAAGTCGGGACTAGCGGGAGGGCCCAAGAGACCCAGTACTTC,CASSEVGTSGRAQETQYF
TRBV21-1,NA,TRBJ1-3,NA,TGTGCCAGCAGCGTTCAGCCGGGTTTCCCCTCTGGAAACACCATATATTTT,CASSVQPGFPSGNTIYF
TRBV7-8,NA,TRBJ2-5,NA,TGTGCCAGCAGCCGAGTCCGGCGGGTGCAAGAGACCCAGTACTTC,CASSRVRRVQETQYF
TRBV30,few,TRBJ1-2,NA,TGTGCCTGGATGAGTACGGGCTACACCTTC,CAWMSTGYTF
TRBV10-3,once,TRBJ2-1,TRBD2,TGTGCCATCAAGGGGACTAGCGGGCACAATGAGCAGTTCTTC,CAIKGTSGHNEQFF
TRBV20-1,NA,TRBJ1-1,NA,TGCAGTGCTAGTGTACAGGGAGGGTTTAACACTGAAGCTTTCTTT,CSASVQGGFNTEAFF
TRBV19,NA,TRBJ1-5,TRBD1,TGTGCCAGTTCCGGGACAGCCAGGGCAGGGCCCCAGCATTTT,CASSGTARAGPQHF